This T cell receptor beta chain was captured in a study of cytomegalovirus exposure and HLA in healthy donors. Study findings and constraints: A cluster of highly shared sequence variants was likely a sequencing artifact.

The study ran its PCR with 60 Vbeta and 13 Jbeta primers. Sequencing was performed with immunoSEQ multiplex PCR; in TCRdb, only in-frame clones are kept and a portion is missing. The sample has about 160,000 clones, approximately 78% seen once. A word on this clone: Its antigen is still unknown.

The sequenced sample consisted of PBMCs. This clonotype was sampled from a middle-aged woman in good health and CMV-seronegative.

The CDR3 spells CASSPSGSGANVLTF. CDR3 DNA sequence: TGTGCCAGCAGCCCATCAGGGTCTGGGGCCAACGTCCTGACTTTC. This chain uses TRBV11-2 with TRBJ2-6; possibly TRBD1 for D (5 bases). The germline V gene encodes CDR1 SGHAT and CDR2 FQNNGV. CDR3 size: 15 residues. Trimming removed 5 bases from V and 1 base from J, with 9 bases in between. Filled out from reference TRBV11-2 and TRBJ2-6, the complete variable domain reads EAGVAQSPRYKIIEKRQSVAFWCNPISGHATLYWYQQILGQGPKLLIQFQNNGVVDDSQLPKDRFSAERLKGVDSTLKIQPAKLEDSAVYLCASSPSGSGANVLTFGAGSRLTVL.